This T cell receptor beta chain derives from a study of cytomegalovirus exposure and HLA in healthy donors. General study findings and limits: Rarity held for most TCR sequences, but there were some public TCRs that occurred in many donors. In vitro assays verified that a few CMV-associated chains recognized CMV antigens specifically.

Generated by immunoSEQ multiplex PCR, the TCRdb table keeps only in-frame clones and is missing some. Of approximately 58,000 clones in the sample, 85% to 95% were seen once. V lost 6 bases, J lost 5 bases, and 8 bases stayed unmatched. The CDR3 is made up of 14 amino acids. Germline V gene sequence: CDR1 WSHSY, CDR2 SAAADI. This clone was observed once. The antigen remains undetermined. This chain connects TRBV10-2 to TRBJ1-1, with 8 nucleotides matching TRBD1. Source material: PBMCs. This receptor was obtained from a woman younger than 30 in good health and CMV-seropositive. The CDR3 protein is CASRPDRGKTEAFF. CDR3 coding DNA: TGCGCCAGCAGACCCGACAGGGGTAAGACTGAAGCTTTCTTT.